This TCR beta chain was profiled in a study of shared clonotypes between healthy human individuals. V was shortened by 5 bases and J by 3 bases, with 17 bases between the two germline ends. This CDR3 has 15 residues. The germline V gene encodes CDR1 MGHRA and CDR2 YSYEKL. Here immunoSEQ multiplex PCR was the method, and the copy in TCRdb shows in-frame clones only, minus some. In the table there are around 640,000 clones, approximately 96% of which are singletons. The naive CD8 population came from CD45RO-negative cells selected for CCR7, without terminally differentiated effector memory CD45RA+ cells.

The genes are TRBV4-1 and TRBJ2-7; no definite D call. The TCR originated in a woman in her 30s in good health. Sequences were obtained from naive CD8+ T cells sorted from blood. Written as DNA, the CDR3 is TGCGCCAGCAGCTCACGGACGGTTAACATCTACGAGCAGTACTTC. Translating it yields CASSSRTVNIYEQYF.